The T cell receptor (beta chain) described here comes from a study of radiation and T cells in renal cell carcinoma. Clones were sequenced by immunoSEQ multiplex PCR, and TCRdb holds only the in-frame ones, with some missing. The sample consists of some 80,000 clones, approximately 83% of them appearing once. Time point meaning: blood 2 weeks post-SBRT. Treatment meaning: 15 Gy SBRT to primary tumor, nephrectomy 4 weeks later. Germline V gene data show CDR1 as MDHEN and CDR2 as SYDVKM. CDR3 length equals 14 residues. Unmatched junction bases numbered 6, after V lost 2 bases and J lost 7 bases. This TCR derives from a woman between 45 and 60 years old with renal cell carcinoma. This sequence joins TRBV28 and TRBJ1-2, with 8 bases fitting TRBD1. This sample comprised blood, obtained from a patient whose treatment included radiotherapy and nephrectomy. The CDR3: CASSLTGQGRGYTF. DNA of the CDR3: TGTGCCAGCAGTTTAACCGGACAGGGCCGTGGCTACACCTTC.